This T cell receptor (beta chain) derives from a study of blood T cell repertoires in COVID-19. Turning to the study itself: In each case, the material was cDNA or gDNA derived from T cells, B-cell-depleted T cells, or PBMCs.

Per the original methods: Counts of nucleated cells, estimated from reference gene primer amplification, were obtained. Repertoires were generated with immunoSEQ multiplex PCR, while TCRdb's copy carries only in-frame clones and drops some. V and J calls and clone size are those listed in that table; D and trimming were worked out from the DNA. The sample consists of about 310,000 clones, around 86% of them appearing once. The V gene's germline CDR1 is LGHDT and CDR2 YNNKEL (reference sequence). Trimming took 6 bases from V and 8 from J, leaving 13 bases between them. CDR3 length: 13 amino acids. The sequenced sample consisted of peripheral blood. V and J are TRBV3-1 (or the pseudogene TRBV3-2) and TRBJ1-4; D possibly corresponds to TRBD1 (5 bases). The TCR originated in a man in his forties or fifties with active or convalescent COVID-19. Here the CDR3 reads CASRLRQNEKLFF. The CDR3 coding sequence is TGTGCCAGCAGGTTGCGACAGAACGAAAAACTGTTTTTT.